The sequence of this T cell receptor beta chain was determined in a study of blood T cell repertoires in COVID-19. Sequenced by immunoSEQ multiplex PCR; TCRdb stores in-frame clones only, minus some. Seen here are roughly 200,000 clones, around 79% observed once, and the top ten hold over 5%. This clone was found once. V was trimmed by 3 bases and J by 5 bases, leaving 4 bases between them. CDR1 is PRHDT, CDR2 FYEKMQ, per germline (reference sequence). The CDR3 has 11 amino acids. This sequence was found in a woman aged 40-49 years with COVID-19, enrolled during active disease. V and J are TRBV13 and TRBJ1-1; D is undetermined. The sequenced sample was peripheral blood. In DNA, the CDR3 is TGTGCCAGCAGCTTGAGGACTGAAGCTTTCTTT. The encoded protein is CASSLRTEAFF.